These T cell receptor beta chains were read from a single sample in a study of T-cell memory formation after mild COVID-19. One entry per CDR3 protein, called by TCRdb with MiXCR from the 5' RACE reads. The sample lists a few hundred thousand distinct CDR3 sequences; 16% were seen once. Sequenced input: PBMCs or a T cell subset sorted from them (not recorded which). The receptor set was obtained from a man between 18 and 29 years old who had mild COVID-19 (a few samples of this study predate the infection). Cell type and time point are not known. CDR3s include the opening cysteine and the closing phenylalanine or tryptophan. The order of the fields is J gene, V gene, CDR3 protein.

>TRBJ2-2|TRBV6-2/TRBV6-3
CASSRTTGSGELFF
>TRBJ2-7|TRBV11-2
CASSKTSYEQYF
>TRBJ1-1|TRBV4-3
CASSQGNDRRNTEAFF
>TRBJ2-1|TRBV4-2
CASNRRRRPNEQFF
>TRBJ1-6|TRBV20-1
CSASETGEPANSPLHF
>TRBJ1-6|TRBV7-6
CASRSDYSPLHF
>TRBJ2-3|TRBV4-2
CASSQTSGGPDTQYF
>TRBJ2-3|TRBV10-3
CAIREGVGTDTQYF
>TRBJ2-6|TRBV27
CASSLSLGGANVLTF
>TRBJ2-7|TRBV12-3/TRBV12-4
CASSLQGRHEQYF
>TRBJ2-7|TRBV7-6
CASSLGRIGYEQYF
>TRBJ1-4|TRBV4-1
CASSHPPAGQEGEKLFF
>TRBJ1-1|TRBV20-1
CSATRHANTEAFF
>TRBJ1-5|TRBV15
CATSRGGQFNQPQHF
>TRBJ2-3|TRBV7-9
CASSYLPTGGEGDTQYF
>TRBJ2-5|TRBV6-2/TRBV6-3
CASLGQGVETQYF
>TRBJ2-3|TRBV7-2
CASSRSGGGADTQYF
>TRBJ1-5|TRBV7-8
CASSLDSRAQHF
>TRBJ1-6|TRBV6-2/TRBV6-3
CASSYGGISPLHF
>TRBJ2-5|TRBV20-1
CSAPIPGHVQTQYF
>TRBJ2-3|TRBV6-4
CASKKVASGITDTQYF
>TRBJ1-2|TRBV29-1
CSAQGGSYGYTF
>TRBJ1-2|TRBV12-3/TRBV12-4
CASRVLAGEYGYTF
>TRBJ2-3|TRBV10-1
CASSGRGTSTADTQYF
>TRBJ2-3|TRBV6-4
CASSEGLGGSTDTQYF
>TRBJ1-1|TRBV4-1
CASSRAALTGENTEAFF
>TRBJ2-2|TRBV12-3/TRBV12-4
CASRPSYAGSTGELFF
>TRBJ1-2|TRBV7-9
CASSLSPLDGYTF
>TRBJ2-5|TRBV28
CASSLNPSSTQETQYF
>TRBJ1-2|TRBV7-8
CASSFKGWGGYTF
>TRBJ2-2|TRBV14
CASSQVGFSTGELFF